This T cell receptor (beta chain) was captured by sequencing in a study of blood T cell repertoires in COVID-19. Authors' analysis steps: Researchers report that nucleated cell counts were estimated from reference gene primer amplification. Sequenced by immunoSEQ multiplex PCR; TCRdb stores in-frame clones only, minus some. That table furnishes V, J and clone size, whereas the DNA furnished D and trimming. The data contain about 260,000 clones, approximately 86% of them singletons. V lost 1 base and J 8 bases, leaving 17 bases between the germline ends. The CDR3 is made up of 15 amino acids. Germline CDR1 MGHRA, CDR2 YSYEKL.

Sequenced material: peripheral blood. The chain links TRBV4-1 to TRBJ1-2, with no clear D. The clonotype was recovered from a man aged 25 to 45 with active or convalescent COVID-19. CDR3 sequence reads: CASSQGRGGSEGYTF. For the CDR3, the DNA is TGCGCCAGCAGCCAAGGCCGGGGAGGGTCAGAAGGCTACACCTTC.